A selection of T cell receptor beta chains follows, all from one sample in a study of neurological immune-mediated disorders. TCRdb reanalysed the 5' RACE reads using MiXCR and keeps one entry per CDR3 protein. The data hold 120,000 or so distinct CDR3 sequences, with roughly 3.2% observed a single time. Input material: PBMCs. The receptors originated from a woman under 40 with multiple sclerosis. Each CDR3 is given with its conserved first and last residue.

len: 14; v_gene: TRBV5-5; CDR3aa: CASGGTARSYEQYF
len: 15; v_gene: TRBV4-3; CDR3aa: CASSQESGFGKEQYF
len: 17; v_gene: TRBV7-2; CDR3aa: CASSLAAVRNPNEKLFF
len: 15; v_gene: TRBV7-9; CDR3aa: CASSPSGSSTDTQYF
len: 11; v_gene: TRBV29-1; CDR3aa: CSTTGYNEQFF
len: 16; v_gene: TRBV5-4; CDR3aa: CASSGGTSGRENEQFF
len: 18; v_gene: TRBV4-3; CDR3aa: CASSQEWRVWRLANVLTF
len: 16; v_gene: TRBV10-3; CDR3aa: CAISLSGTGADYGYTF
len: 15; v_gene: TRBV9; CDR3aa: CASSGGFTGYETQYF
len: 15; v_gene: TRBV30; CDR3aa: CAWSVPGARGQPQHF
len: 13; v_gene: TRBV14; CDR3aa: CASSQVSAGEQYF
len: 13; v_gene: TRBV18; CDR3aa: CASSPSVGETQYF
len: 14; v_gene: TRBV20-1; CDR3aa: CSARTGNSGNTIYF
len: 14; v_gene: TRBV6-6; CDR3aa: CATKLAGGDNEQFF
len: 14; v_gene: TRBV5-1; CDR3aa: CASSLGQGSYEQYF
len: 15; v_gene: TRBV4-3; CDR3aa: CASSQDSAGLTEAFF
len: 18; v_gene: TRBV7-8; CDR3aa: CASSLGNRAFSGANVLTF
len: 16; v_gene: TRBV7-8; CDR3aa: CASSLLTGGPYNEQFF
len: 16; v_gene: TRBV7-8; CDR3aa: CASSLVGTGSNKTQNF
len: 14; v_gene: TRBV12-3/TRBV12-4; CDR3aa: CASSWGRNYNEQFF
len: 14; v_gene: TRBV6-2/TRBV6-3; CDR3aa: CASSYLQGGEKLFF
len: 16; v_gene: TRBV7-8; CDR3aa: CASRKLAGGLLETQYF
len: 14; v_gene: TRBV6-6; CDR3aa: CASSYAELNTEAFF
len: 14; v_gene: TRBV12-3/TRBV12-4; CDR3aa: CASSLPGLGLELFF
len: 15; v_gene: TRBV10-3; CDR3aa: CAISERGRLNTEAFF
len: 13; v_gene: TRBV2; CDR3aa: CASSLGVGQPQHF
len: 13; v_gene: TRBV2; CDR3aa: CASIRGSHNEQFF
len: 16; v_gene: TRBV5-1; CDR3aa: CASSLIVAGGYNEQFF
len: 14; v_gene: TRBV3-1; CDR3aa: CASSLAGLNYGYTF
len: 11; v_gene: TRBV20-1; CDR3aa: CSASLGYGYTF
len: 15; v_gene: TRBV5-1; CDR3aa: CASSLVRDRSYEQYF
len: 12; v_gene: TRBV6-9; CDR3aa: CARGAFWYEQYF
len: 17; v_gene: TRBV12-3/TRBV12-4; CDR3aa: CASSFRGLAGVAGELFF
len: 14; v_gene: TRBV4-3; CDR3aa: CASSQDLKVAEQFF
len: 14; v_gene: TRBV10-3; CDR3aa: CAISESGGSGEAFF
len: 15; v_gene: TRBV5-1; CDR3aa: CASSSGQGASYEQYF
len: 13; v_gene: TRBV10-1; CDR3aa: CASSRDVQETQYF
len: 12; v_gene: TRBV20-1; CDR3aa: CSARAGADTQYF
len: 16; v_gene: TRBV5-1; CDR3aa: CASSLVAGEAYNEQFF
len: 14; v_gene: TRBV5-1; CDR3aa: CASSFKPGPYQAFF
len: 14; v_gene: TRBV5-6; CDR3aa: CASSSTGVDTEAFF